This TCR beta chain was observed in a study of T-cell reconstitution after alpha-beta-depleted transplantation in children. Study results and caveats: Recipient T cells and thymic progenitors that survived were the source of the high TCRbeta diversity seen at day 60 in some patients. T-cell counts and diversity at one year following transplant were attributed mainly to newly produced T cells. About two months after transplant, alpha-beta T cells reportedly came from several hundred expanded graft clones.

As it was prepared, the TCRbeta library received unique molecular identifiers. TCRdb re-called the PCR reads through MiXCR, storing one row per CDR3 protein. The sample includes about 870,000 distinct CDR3 sequences, roughly 15% of them seen just once. In regard to this clonotype: Its antigen is currently unknown.

Trimming removed 7 bases from V and 0 bases from J, with 19 bases in between. This CDR3 is built from 16 residues. CDR1 and CDR2 from the germline V gene are MNHNS and SASEGT. The genes are TRBV6-1 and TRBJ2-7; perhaps TRBD1 as D (8 bases). The source was PBMCs, mostly from graft donor cells, collected 360 days after TCRalphabeta/CD19-depleted stem cell transplant. The TCR comes from a male patient younger than 18 who had a stem cell transplant for acute lymphoblastic leukemia, so the T cells may come from the graft donor. Here the CDR3 reads CASIQQGGSDSYEQYF. CDR3 DNA sequence: TGTGCCAGCATCCAACAGGGGGGGTCGGACTCCTACGAGCAGTACTTC.